Presented here are 13 T cell receptor beta chains from one specimen sequenced in a study. Tregs were sorted as CD4+CD25+CD127-/low cells. TRBV12-4/TRBJ1-2 clonotypes were amplified with adaptor-ligated barcode primers. TCRdb analysed the multiplex PCR reads with MiXCR anew, one entry per CDR3 protein. This sample has some 200 distinct CDR3 sequences, with roughly 15% found just once. Sequences were obtained from tumor-infiltrating Tregs sorted from the breast tumor. These receptors were taken from a female donor with breast cancer.

This clonotype is judged medium-sized (0.01 to 0.1%). The V and J genes are TRBV12-3 or TRBV12-4 and TRBJ1-2, with D perhaps TRBD1 (5 bases). The CDR3 sequence is 16 residues long. The germline V and J ends were trimmed by 0 bases and 7 bases, with 18 bases remaining between them. The CDR3 sequence: CASSLASGTASSGYTF. The CDR3 DNA reads TGTGCCAGCAGTTTAGCTTCGGGGACTGCATCTTCTGGCTACACCTTC.

This clonotype turned up a few times. V usage is TRBV12-3 or TRBV12-4 and J usage is TRBJ1-2, with a weak D call TRBD1 (5 bases). This CDR3 is 15 amino acids long. V dropped 2 bases and J dropped 3 bases, with 13 bases sitting between them. The CDR3 DNA sequence: TGTGCCAGCAGTTTAACCAAGGGGTTTGACTATGGCTACACCTTC. Amino acid sequence: CASSLTKGFDYGYTF.

This clonotype qualifies as hyperexpanded. V is TRBV12-3 or TRBV12-4 and J is TRBJ1-2, with D uncertain. This CDR3 has 13 residues. Trimming stripped 0 bases from V and 9 bases from J, with 11 bases between. CDR3 bases: TGTGCCAGCAGTTTAGCATTATCTCGGAGCTACACCTTC. Translating gives CASSLALSRSYTF.

This clonotype is labeled as large. The chain joins TRBV12-3 or TRBV12-4 to TRBJ1-2, with TRBD1 matching over 7 bases. The CDR3 contains 12 residues. V dropped 8 bases and J dropped 4; count of bases not matched to a gene: 4. CDR3 sequence reads: CASGWDSYGYTF. CDR3 in DNA: TGTGCCAGCGGTTGGGACAGCTATGGCTACACCTTC.

This clonotype qualifies as medium-sized. V and J are TRBV12-3 or TRBV12-4 and TRBJ1-2; 7 bases are a match to TRBD1. The J segment lost 4 bases and the V segment lost 1 base, leaving 0 bases of the junction unmatched. The CDR3 sequence is 13 residues long. CDR3 residues: CASSLGDSYGYTF. CDR3 DNA sequence: TGTGCCAGCAGTTTAGGGGACAGCTATGGCTACACCTTC.

By its share, this clonotype is medium-sized. The rearrangement links TRBV12-3 or TRBV12-4 to TRBJ1-2; D is unresolved. The CDR3 has 13 residues. V shed 4 bases and J shed 6 bases, with 12 bases lying between them. The CDR3 DNA is TGTGCCAGCAGTTGGACTCGGGAAAATGGCTACACCTTC. Its protein product is CASSWTRENGYTF.

The CDR3 DNA sequence: TGTGCCAGCAGCCAGGACAAGGGGCGACGGGACTATGGCTACACCTTC. It is translated as CASSQDKGRRDYGYTF. This sequence joins TRBV12-3 or TRBV12-4 and TRBJ1-2; tentatively, D is TRBD1 (5 bases). CDR3 length: 16 residues. Between the trimmed V and J ends, which lost 6 bases and 3 bases, there was a span of 20 bases.

This clonotype was seen a single time. The genes are TRBV12-3 or TRBV12-4 and TRBJ1-2; the D gene is possibly TRBD1 (5 bases). The CDR3 is 14 residues long. Trimming cost V 7 bases and J 7 bases, with 19 bases left between them. CDR3 bases: TGTGCCAGCATCTACGACAGTGGGCTCCTTGGCTACACCTTC. It is translated as CASIYDSGLLGYTF.

The J gene is TRBJ1-2, the V gene TRBV12-3 or TRBV12-4; 8 positions agree with TRBD1. The CDR3 runs to 15 residues. V lost 4 bases, J lost 4 bases, and 8 bases stayed unmatched. Written as DNA, the CDR3 is TGTGCCAGCAGTTCCCGATGGACAGGGTCCTATGGCTACACCTTC. Translation gives CASSSRWTGSYGYTF.

Relative to its sample, this clonotype is medium-sized. The rearrangement links TRBV12-3 or TRBV12-4 to TRBJ1-2, with D unclear. This CDR3 has 13 residues. Trimming removed 1 base at V and 5 bases at J, with 8 bases between. CDR3 coding DNA: TGTGCCAGCAGTTTAGTTTCTGGGTATGGCTACACCTTC. It codes for CASSLVSGYGYTF.

This clonotype is judged large. The rearrangement links TRBV12-5 to TRBJ1-2; D gene uncertain. Germline assignment: CDR1 LGHNT and CDR2 FRNRAP. CDR3 length: 12 amino acids. The germline V and J ends were trimmed by 1 base and 5 bases, with 5 bases remaining between them. As DNA, the CDR3 is TGTGCTAGTGGTTTGGGAGAATATGGCTACACCTTC. Translated: CASGLGEYGYTF.

This clonotype is medium-sized by share. The V and J genes are TRBV12-3 or TRBV12-4 and TRBJ1-2; 7 bases map to TRBD1. The CDR3 extends over 16 amino acids. J was trimmed by 0 bases and V by 2 bases; bases with no gene match: 6. In nucleotides, the CDR3 is TGTGCCAGCAGTTTATCTTACAGGGGAGCTAACTATGGCTACACCTTC. It codes for CASSLSYRGANYGYTF.

Within the sample, this clonotype is large. The chain couples TRBV12-3 or TRBV12-4 to TRBJ1-2; D remains ambiguous. The CDR3 has 12 residues. Deletions cut 6 bases from V and 6 bases from J, with 11 bases between. This CDR3 is CASSQTLDGYTF. CDR3 DNA sequence: TGTGCCAGCAGCCAGACACTGGATGGCTACACCTTC.